The clone carrying this T cell receptor beta chain was recorded only once. This sample was taken from a study of CD8 T cells in Susac syndrome. Study context: Within the group of sequenced Susac syndrome patients, roughly 6 had active disease and 8 or 9 were in remission.

Each Susac syndrome patient had definite or probable disease by recently defined criteria. With random hexamers, roughly 0.45 to 1 ug RNA was reverse transcribed. immunoSEQ multiplex PCR amplified TCR beta CDR3 across 54 Vbeta, 13 Jbeta. Using its own MiXCR run on the immunoSEQ multiplex PCR reads, TCRdb lists one record per CDR3 protein. The sample consists of some 77,000 distinct CDR3 sequences, 93% of them appearing once. Material: CD4+ T cells from PBMCs. This sequence was found in a human donor with Susac syndrome.

The CDR3 nucleotides are TGTGCCAGCAGCTTAGCCGCCTCTGGGGCCAACGTCCTGACTTTC. Translated, it gives CASSLAASGANVLTF. The chain recombines TRBV7-2 with TRBJ2-6; no firm D call. With 0 bases removed from V and 0 bases from J, the gap between germline ends came to 3 bases. Germline lookup yields CDR1 SGHTA and CDR2 FQGNSA. This CDR3 has 15 amino acids.